The T cell receptor (beta chain) described here comes from a study of cytomegalovirus exposure and HLA in healthy donors. Study as a whole: Of a few hundred genotyped donors, about 80% clustered with self-reported Caucasian donors.

CDR1 and CDR2 (germline): SGHVS, FNYEAQ. This CDR3 region has 16 residues. The V end lost 1 base, the J end lost 2 bases, and 14 bases lay between the germline ends. 13 Jbeta primers and 60 Vbeta primers were used for the PCR. The assay was immunoSEQ multiplex PCR, and TCRdb's table has in-frame clones only and misses some. Of more than 85,000 clones listed, almost 75% are singletons. This clone has only a few counts. Antigen: not known. Findings and caveats of the study: TCR beta sequences reportedly predicted most subjects' HLA-A and HLA-B alleles accurately.

The specimen was PBMCs. The receptor was derived from a man aged 40-50 years in good health and CMV-seronegative. The rearrangement uses TRBV7-6 and TRBJ1-1, with D maybe TRBD1 (5 bases). The CDR3 nucleotides are TGTGCCAGCAGCTTAGGTCGACGGGGGTCAAACACTGAAGCTTTCTTT. This encodes CASSLGRRGSNTEAFF.